This TCR beta chain comes out of a study of cytomegalovirus exposure and HLA in healthy donors. On the study more broadly: Previous work identified roughly 120 million unique TCR beta sequences from roughly 180 million T cells.

V was shortened by 0 bases and J by 1 base, with 5 bases between the two germline ends. The CDR3 sequence is 15 residues long. Per germline, CDR1 SGDLS and CDR2 YYNGEE. It was with 60 Vbeta and 13 Jbeta primers that the PCR ran. TCRdb keeps only in-frame clones here, not all; method: immunoSEQ multiplex PCR. Its clone listing holds about 130,000 clones. The rearrangement links TRBV9 to TRBJ2-6; no clear D gene. The receptor comes from a man aged 18 to 30 in good health and CMV-seronegative. Sequencing was performed on PBMCs. CDR3 in amino acids: CASSVAISGANVLTF. Here the CDR3 DNA reads TGTGCCAGCAGCGTAGCTATATCTGGGGCCAACGTCCTGACTTTC.